This entry features one T cell receptor (beta chain) sequence. This sample was included in a study of blood T cell repertoires in COVID-19. Sequencing used immunoSEQ multiplex PCR; TCRdb keeps in-frame clones, though not all of them. The sample has 250,000 or so clones, around nine tenths seen once. This CDR3 contains 18 residues. The germline V and J ends were trimmed by 2 bases and 2 bases, with 16 bases remaining between them. Germline lookup yields CDR1 SGHTA and CDR2 FQGTGA. The rearrangement joins TRBV7-3 to TRBJ2-6, with D tentatively TRBD2 (5 bases). This clonotype originated in a woman aged 50 to 60 who had recovered from COVID-19. The sample comprised PBMCs or T cells enriched from blood (not recorded which). CDR3 DNA: TGTGCCAGCAGCTTATACGGGCACGGGGTCACTGGGGCCAACGTCCTGACTTTC. Encoded protein: CASSLYGHGVTGANVLTF.